The present entry profiles one T cell receptor (beta chain) with its context. Its specificity is unknown. These data belong to a study of cytomegalovirus exposure and HLA in healthy donors. General study findings and limits: As was reported, the HLA-A and HLA-B alleles of most subjects were accurately predicted from TCR beta sequences.

This CDR3 is built from 14 residues. The V end was cut by 6 bases, the J end by 1 base, with 10 bases between. Germline CDR1 reads MNHNS; CDR2 reads SASEGT. 13 Jbeta primers and 60 Vbeta primers were used for the PCR. TCRdb's copy holds only in-frame clones and misses some; the assay was immunoSEQ multiplex PCR. The data contain fewer than 200,000 clones, approximately 80% of them singletons. The material sequenced was PBMCs. The V and J genes are TRBV6-1 and TRBJ1-5; possible D gene TRBD1, 6 bases. This TCR derives from a woman younger than 45 in good health and CMV-seronegative. As DNA, the CDR3 is TGTGCCAGCAGCCCCAGGGGCAGCAATCAGCCCCAGCATTTT. Translating it yields CASSPRGSNQPQHF.